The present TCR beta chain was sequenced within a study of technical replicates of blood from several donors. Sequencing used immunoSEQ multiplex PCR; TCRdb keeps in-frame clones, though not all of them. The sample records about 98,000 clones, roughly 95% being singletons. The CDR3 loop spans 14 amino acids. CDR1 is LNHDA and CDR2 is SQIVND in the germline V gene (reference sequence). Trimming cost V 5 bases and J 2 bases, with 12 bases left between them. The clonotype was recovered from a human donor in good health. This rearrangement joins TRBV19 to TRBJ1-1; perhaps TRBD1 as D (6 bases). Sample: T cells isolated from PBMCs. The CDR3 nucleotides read TGTGCCAGTAGTGGGTCAGGGGCAAACACTGAAGCTTTCTTT. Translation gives CASSGSGANTEAFF.